Shown below are 28 T cell receptor beta chains from a single sample sequenced in a study of blood T cell repertoires in COVID-19. Sequencing used immunoSEQ multiplex PCR; TCRdb keeps in-frame clones, though not all of them. This table has tens of thousands of clones, around 80% appearing once. Sequences were obtained from peripheral blood. All receptors come from a man aged 55-75 years with acute or convalescent COVID-19.

The rearrangement uses TRBV27 and TRBJ1-2; D may be TRBD1 (6 bases). Germline V gene sequence: CDR1 MNHEY, CDR2 SMNVEV (reference sequence). Trimming left V 5 bases short and J 5 bases short, with 12 bases between. The CDR3 is 13 residues long. The CDR3 bases are TGTGCCAGCAGTCCGGGGACAAGTTATGGCTACACCTTC. It yields the protein CASSPGTSYGYTF.

The chain has TRBV2 and TRBJ1-5; TRBD1 matches 10 bases. V gave up 6 bases and J gave up 4 bases; unmatched junction bases: 3. The CDR3 extends over 14 amino acids. In germline, CDR1 is SNHLY, CDR2 FYNNEI. The CDR3 sequence: CASRGGQGNQPQHF. CDR3 coding DNA: TGTGCCAGCAGGGGGGGACAGGGGAATCAGCCCCAGCATTTT.

The sample holds a few counts of this clone. The rearrangement links TRBV7-3 to TRBJ1-6; D is unclear. The V end lost 5 bases, the J end lost 4 bases, and 6 bases lay between the germline ends. The CDR3 has 13 residues. Per the germline V gene, CDR1 is SGHTA and CDR2 is FQGTGA. The CDR3 DNA reads as TGTGCCAGCAGCATCTTTTATAATTCACCCCTCCACTTT. Protein: CASSIFYNSPLHF.

The chain combines TRBV3-1 (or the pseudogene TRBV3-2) with TRBJ2-1, with 7 positions matching TRBD1. CDR1 is LGHDT, CDR2 YNNKEL, per germline (reference sequence). This CDR3 spans 15 amino acids. V dropped 4 bases and J dropped 5; count of bases not matched to a gene: 8. The DNA of the CDR3 is TGTGCCAGCAGCCGAACGGGACAGAGGAACAATGAGCAGTTCTTC. The encoded protein is CASSRTGQRNNEQFF.

This clone was seen just once. The chain recombines TRBV27 with TRBJ2-1; TRBD2 is a possible D gene (6 bases). The CDR3 length is 15 residues. Germline-derived CDR1 and CDR2 are MNHEY and SMNVEV (reference sequence). V was clipped by 3 bases and J by 1 base, with 10 bases between them. CDR3 protein: CASSFGGSSYNEQFF. In DNA, the CDR3 is TGTGCCAGCAGTTTTGGGGGGTCGTCCTACAATGAGCAGTTCTTC.

The chain is built from TRBV5-6 and TRBJ2-1; D may be TRBD1 (6 bases). V lost 4 bases and J 11 bases, leaving 13 bases between the germline ends. This CDR3 is built from 12 residues. The V gene's germline CDR1 is SGHDT and CDR2 YYEEEE. The CDR3 coding sequence is TGTGCCAGCAGCCCTGGACAGTTGAAGCAGTTCTTC. Translation gives CASSPGQLKQFF.

In its sample, this clone was seen once. This rearrangement joins TRBV19 to TRBJ1-2; a possible D gene is TRBD1 (6 bases). V lost 3 bases, J lost 4 bases, and 9 bases lay in between. The CDR3 spans 13 residues. Germline lookup yields CDR1 LNHDA and CDR2 SQIVND (reference sequence). CDR3 nucleotides: TGTGCCAGTAGTATGGACAGCCTCTATGGCTACACCTTC. Its protein product is CASSMDSLYGYTF.

V usage is TRBV9 and J usage is TRBJ1-1; D is undetermined. Germline V gene lookup returns CDR1 SGDLS and CDR2 YYNGEE. Trimming cost V 3 bases and J 5 bases, with 14 bases left between them. The CDR3 runs to 14 residues. The CDR3 is CASSEQSLKTEAFF. CDR3 in DNA: TGTGCCAGCAGCGAACAGTCCCTTAAGACTGAAGCTTTCTTT.

V is TRBV5-1 and J is TRBJ2-3, with 13 bases matching TRBD2. Per the germline V gene, CDR1 is SGHRS and CDR2 is YFSETQ. This CDR3 has 17 residues. V lost 3 bases to trimming and J lost 3 bases; unmatched junction nucleotides: 7. CDR3 protein: CASSSLLAGGPTDTQYF. CDR3 in DNA: TGCGCCAGCAGCTCCTTACTAGCGGGGGGGCCGACAGATACGCAGTATTTT.

This clone appeared once. The V call is TRBV5-6, the J call TRBJ1-2; D gene uncertain. Between the trimmed V and J ends, which lost 0 bases and 7 bases, there was a span of 10 bases. Per germline, CDR1 SGHDT and CDR2 YYEEEE. This CDR3 comprises 13 residues. The CDR3 DNA sequence: TGTGCCAGCAGCTTGGAGGCAGGACTTGGCTACACCTTC. Its protein is CASSLEAGLGYTF. The complete variable domain, with remaining parts taken from reference TRBV5-6 and TRBJ1-2, reads DAGVTQSPTHLIKTRGQQVTLRCSPKSGHDTVSWYQQALGQGPQFIFQYYEEEERQRGNFPDRFSGHQFPNYSSELNVNALLLGDSALYLCASSLEAGLGYTFGSGTRLTVV.

The chain is built from TRBV7-6 and TRBJ2-1; a possible D gene is TRBD2 (6 bases). V was clipped by 4 bases and J by 0 bases, with 13 bases between them. The CDR3 runs to 16 residues. CDR1 SGHVS and CDR2 FNYEAQ come from the germline V gene. The CDR3 DNA follows: TGTGCCAGCAGCTACAGAGTAGCGGACTCCTACAATGAGCAGTTCTTC. As protein: CASSYRVADSYNEQFF.

The chain has TRBV19 and TRBJ2-3; 7 positions match TRBD2. The trim removed 4 bases at V and 3 bases at J, leaving 10 bases unmatched. Germline CDR1 is LNHDA and CDR2 is SQIVND (reference sequence). The CDR3 totals 16 residues. CDR3 sequence: CASSREAGKGTDTQYF. DNA of the CDR3: TGTGCCAGTAGTAGGGAAGCGGGGAAGGGAACAGATACGCAGTATTTT.

This clone came up once. The chain has TRBV19 and TRBJ1-5; 11 positions match TRBD1. The CDR3 consists of 16 residues. The V and J ends lost 1 base and 2 bases, in that order; junction bases with no gene match: 1. Germline loops: CDR1 LNHDA, CDR2 SQIVND (reference sequence). This CDR3 is CASSIGTGGGNQPQHF. The CDR3 nucleotides are TGTGCCAGTAGTATAGGGACAGGGGGCGGCAATCAGCCCCAGCATTTT.

Only a few counts were recorded for this clone. The V gene is TRBV27, the J gene TRBJ2-1; D perhaps matches TRBD2 (5 bases). Per germline, CDR1 MNHEY and CDR2 SMNVEV (reference sequence). Between the trimmed V and J ends, which lost 8 bases and 0 bases, there was a span of 23 bases. The length of the CDR3 is 18 residues. CDR3 DNA: TGTGCCAGCTCGGAGGACTCGGGGTGGGTGGGCTCCTACAATGAGCAGTTCTTC. Translated, it gives CASSEDSGWVGSYNEQFF.

This chain joins TRBV4-2 and TRBJ2-1; 13 bases match TRBD2. CDR1 is LGHNA and CDR2 is YNFKEQ in the germline V gene. V lost 5 bases and J lost 7; bases outside the gene matches: 11. This CDR3 region has 17 residues. Here the CDR3 reads CASSARLAGGQGNEQFF. Here the CDR3 DNA reads TGTGCCAGCAGCGCGAGACTAGCGGGGGGCCAGGGGAATGAGCAGTTCTTC.

The chain has TRBV7-3 and TRBJ2-7, with 11 bases lining up with TRBD2. J lost 5 bases, V lost 3 bases, and 6 bases had no gene match. The CDR3 is made up of 15 amino acids. Germline CDR1 and CDR2: SGHTA and FQGTGA. CDR3 sequence reads: CASSFRLAGIHEQYF. CDR3 in DNA: TGTGCCAGCAGCTTCCGACTAGCGGGGATCCACGAGCAGTACTTC.

This rearrangement joins TRBV29-1 to TRBJ1-2, with TRBD1 matching over 8 bases. Germline lookup yields CDR1 SQVTM and CDR2 ANQGSEA. The junction had 13 bases not matched to a gene; V was cut back by 7 bases and J by 9 bases. This CDR3 region has 13 residues. CDR3 loop: CSAGEGQGRRYTF. Written as DNA, the CDR3 is TGCAGCGCCGGAGAAGGACAGGGAAGGCGCTACACCTTC.

The gene calls are TRBV7-2 and TRBJ2-7; TRBD2 agrees at 12 bases. Germline CDR1 is SGHTA and CDR2 is FQGNSA. V shed 9 bases and J 1 base; nucleotides not matched to a gene: 1. The CDR3 loop spans 13 amino acids. The CDR3 here is CASGTSGSYEQYF. CDR3 coding DNA: TGTGCCAGTGGGACTAGCGGGTCCTACGAGCAGTACTTC. Drawing the rest from reference TRBV7-2 and TRBJ2-7, the complete variable domain is GAGVSQSPSNKVTEKGKDVELRCDPISGHTALYWYRQSLGQGLEFLIYFQGNSAPDKSGLPSDRFSAERTGGSVSTLTIQRTQQEDSAVYLCASGTSGSYEQYFGPGTRLTVT.

This clone was seen more than once but under ten times. The chain recombines TRBV6-6 with TRBJ1-6; D is ambiguous. Germline-derived CDR1 and CDR2 are MNHNY and SVGAGI (reference sequence). The CDR3 is made up of 19 amino acids. V was trimmed by 5 bases and J by 0 bases, leaving 20 bases between them. In DNA, the CDR3 is TGTGCCAGCAGTCGACCTGGGCGGGAAGGGAGCTCCTATAATTCACCCCTCCACTTT. As protein: CASSRPGREGSSYNSPLHF.

This clone has only one observation. J is TRBJ2-4 and V is TRBV19; TRBD2 aligns across 7 bases. This CDR3 is built from 18 residues. Per the germline V gene, CDR1 is LNHDA and CDR2 is SQIVND (reference sequence). The V gene end was trimmed by 0 bases and the J gene end by 0 bases; junction bases not matched to a gene: 8. DNA of the CDR3: TGTGCCAGTAGTATAGATCGGGGAGGGGACCTAGCCAAAAACATTCAGTACTTC. Its protein is CASSIDRGGDLAKNIQYF.

This chain uses TRBV30 with TRBJ2-7; 10 bases match TRBD1. This CDR3 is built from 16 residues. Germline CDR1 reads GTSNPN; CDR2 reads SVGIG (reference sequence). The V and J ends lost 2 bases and 3 bases, in that order; junction bases with no gene match: 10. The CDR3 sequence is CAWSPSWDRGDYEQYF. For the CDR3, the DNA is TGTGCCTGGAGTCCCTCGTGGGACAGGGGCGACTACGAGCAGTACTTC.

V usage is TRBV7-2 and J usage is TRBJ2-3; 8 bases are shared with TRBD2. V trimming: 5 bases; J trimming: 3 bases; junction bases outside the gene matches: 13. This CDR3 region has 17 residues. Germline V gene lookup returns CDR1 SGHTA and CDR2 FQGNSA. CDR3 DNA: TGTGCCAGCAGCCCACCTCGGACTAGCAGGTCTACAGATACGCAGTATTTT. Protein: CASSPPRTSRSTDTQYF.

The chain joins TRBV14 to TRBJ1-1, with 7 bases aligning to TRBD1. The germline CDR1 and CDR2 sequences are SGHDN and FVKESK. This CDR3 comprises 13 residues. J gave up 6 bases and V 6 bases, and 7 bases lay outside the gene matches. The DNA of the CDR3 is TGTGCCAGCAGACAACAGGGGCGAGCTGAAGCTTTCTTT. This sequence encodes CASRQQGRAEAFF.

J is TRBJ2-2 and V is TRBV5-8; the match to TRBD1 covers 9 bases. There are 15 residues in the CDR3. Germline CDR1 is SGHTS and CDR2 is YDEGEE. J lost 4 bases, V lost 1 base, and 2 bases had no gene match. Here the CDR3 reads CASSLTGGGTGELFF. In nucleotides, the CDR3 is TGTGCCAGCAGCTTGACAGGGGGCGGCACCGGGGAGCTGTTTTTT.

The V gene is TRBV25-1, the J gene TRBJ1-2; D is perhaps TRBD1 (5 bases). This CDR3 contains 13 residues. Germline CDR1 reads MGHDK; CDR2 reads SYGVNS. V was clipped by 6 bases and J by 4 bases, with 12 bases between them. The CDR3 DNA is TGTGCCAGCAGCGTGACAGAGACCTATGGCTACACCTTC. Translated: CASSVTETYGYTF.

This clone was picked up a small number of times. The chain is built from TRBV30 and TRBJ1-2, with 7 bases lining up with TRBD1. Germline CDR1 and CDR2: GTSNPN and SVGIG (reference sequence). V lost 2 bases to trimming and J lost 0 bases; unmatched junction nucleotides: 9. The CDR3 has 16 residues. The CDR3 nucleotides are TGTGCCTGGAGTCCTGGATGGGACAGATCTAACTATGGCTACACCTTC. It is translated as CAWSPGWDRSNYGYTF.

This sequence joins TRBV3-1 (or the pseudogene TRBV3-2) and TRBJ1-2; possibly TRBD1 for D (5 bases). Trimming removed 1 base at V and 4 bases at J, with 7 bases between. From germline, CDR1 is LGHDT and CDR2 YNNKEL (reference sequence). There are 13 residues in the CDR3. CDR3 sequence reads: CASSQGGVYGYTF. In DNA form, the CDR3 reads TGTGCCAGCAGCCAAGGGGGGGTCTATGGCTACACCTTC.

The J gene is TRBJ1-2, the V gene TRBV29-1, with D unclear. From germline, CDR1 is SQVTM and CDR2 ANQGSEA. Trimming took 7 bases from V and 7 from J, leaving 16 bases between them. The CDR3 totals 12 residues. This CDR3 is CSGTLLRGGYTF. The CDR3 coding sequence is TGCAGCGGGACCCTCCTGCGGGGTGGCTACACCTTC. Together with reference TRBV29-1 and TRBJ1-2, the CDR3 gives the full variable domain: SAVISQKPSRDICQRGTSLTIQCQVDSQVTMMFWYRQQPGQSLTLIATANQGSEATYESGFVIDKFPISRPNLTFSTLTVSNMSPEDSSIYLCSGTLLRGGYTFGSGTRLTVV.